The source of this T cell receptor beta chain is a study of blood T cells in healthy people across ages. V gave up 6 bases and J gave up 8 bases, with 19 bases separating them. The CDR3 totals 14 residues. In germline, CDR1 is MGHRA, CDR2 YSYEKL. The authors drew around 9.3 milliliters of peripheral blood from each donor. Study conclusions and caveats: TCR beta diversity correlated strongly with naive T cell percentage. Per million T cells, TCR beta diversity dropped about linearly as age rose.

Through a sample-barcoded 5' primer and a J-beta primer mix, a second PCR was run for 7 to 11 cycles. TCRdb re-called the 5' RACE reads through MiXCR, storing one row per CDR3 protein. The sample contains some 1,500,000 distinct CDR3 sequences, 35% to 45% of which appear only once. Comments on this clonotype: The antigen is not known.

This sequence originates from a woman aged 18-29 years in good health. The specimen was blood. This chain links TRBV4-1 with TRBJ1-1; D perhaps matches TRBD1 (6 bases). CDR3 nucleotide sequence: TGCGCCAGCAGAAAGGAGGGGGGAACGAGGGAAGCTTTCTTT. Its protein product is CASRKEGGTREAFF.